The 18 T cell receptor beta chains given below trace back to one sample, sequenced in a study of T cell repertoires in cytomegalovirus infection. TCRdb re-derived calls from the reads in MiXCR, one entry per CDR3 protein. This sample carries about 740,000 distinct CDR3 sequences, roughly 36% of them seen once, and the ten largest clones take about 2.8%. Material for sequencing was PBMCs. The receptors were gathered from a human donor in good health (CMV status not recorded). Some clones in this sample may be carry-over from other donors' samples.

This clonotype occurred a few times. V usage is TRBV4-1 and J usage is TRBJ1-6; D not certain. Trimming pared 1 base from V and 6 bases from J, leaving 7 bases between. Germline V gene lookup returns CDR1 MGHRA and CDR2 YSYEKL. The CDR3 covers 14 residues. The DNA of the CDR3 is TGCGCCAGCAGCCAAGTATTCGGTAATTCACCCCTCCACTTT. This gives the protein CASSQVFGNSPLHF.

This clonotype was recorded a few times. V is TRBV12-3 or TRBV12-4 and J is TRBJ1-2; 12 nucleotides line up with TRBD1. J lost 3 bases, V lost 5 bases, and 7 bases had no gene match. The CDR3 extends over 16 amino acids. The CDR3 protein is CASSASGTGGDYGYTF. The CDR3 nucleotides read TGTGCCAGCAGTGCGTCCGGGACAGGGGGCGACTATGGCTACACCTTC.

The genes are TRBV4-2 and TRBJ1-1; 11 bases align to TRBD1. Germline-derived CDR1 and CDR2 are LGHNA and YNFKEQ. Losses at the gene ends were 1 base for V and 9 bases for J; bases not matched to a gene: 10. The CDR3 consists of 16 residues. The CDR3 region has the DNA TGTGCCAGCAGCCAAGGAAATTGGACAGGGGGCGGTAAAGCTTTCTTT. Protein sequence: CASSQGNWTGGGKAFF.

This clonotype was detected only a few times. V is TRBV6-5 and J is TRBJ2-5; the D is unclear. V was shortened by 1 base and J by 10 bases, with 19 bases between the two germline ends. CDR1 and CDR2 from the germline V gene are MNHEY and SVGAGI. This CDR3 is 15 amino acids long. In DNA, the CDR3 is TGTGCCAGCAGTTACTTTGGCGCCGCCGGTGGTGGCCAGTACTTC. Amino acid sequence: CASSYFGAAGGGQYF.

This clonotype was seen a few times. The chain is built from TRBV28 and TRBJ2-2; D is perhaps TRBD1 (6 bases). Trimming left V 6 bases short and J 1 base short, with 12 bases between. CDR3 size: 15 residues. CDR1 MDHEN and CDR2 SYDVKM come from the germline V gene. The CDR3 spells CASSPQGGNTGELFF. CDR3 nucleotide sequence: TGTGCCAGCAGCCCTCAAGGGGGGAACACCGGGGAGCTGTTTTTT.

This chain joins TRBV7-6 and TRBJ2-5, with a weak D call TRBD1 (5 bases). The CDR3 covers 12 residues. Germline V gene lookup returns CDR1 SGHVS and CDR2 FNYEAQ. V was clipped by 6 bases and J by 2 bases, with 7 bases between them. CDR3 region: CASRGLQETQYF. CDR3 bases: TGTGCCAGCAGGGGGCTTCAAGAGACCCAGTACTTC.

The chain uses TRBV6-6 and TRBJ1-5, with D unresolved. V was shortened by 2 bases and J by 6 bases, with 11 bases between the two germline ends. The CDR3 length is 14 residues. Germline assignment: CDR1 MNHNY and CDR2 SVGAGI (reference sequence). The CDR3 DNA reads as TGTGCCAGCAGTTACGGCGGGGATTTTCAGCCCCAGCATTTT. Translating gives CASSYGGDFQPQHF.

This clonotype was observed once. The chain is built from TRBV4-2 and TRBJ2-1; 9 nucleotides align to TRBD2. Germline trimming cut 0 bases from V and 4 bases from J; bases unmatched to any gene: 4. This CDR3 contains 16 residues. Germline CDR1 reads LGHNA; CDR2 reads YNFKEQ. As DNA, the CDR3 is TGTGCCAGCAGCCAAGAATGGCGGGGGGGGTACAATGAGCAGTTCTTC. Translating it yields CASSQEWRGGYNEQFF.

This clonotype was counted only a few times. The CDR3 sequence is CASSLVAAFTNEKLFF. The CDR3, as DNA: TGTGCCAGCAGCTTAGTTGCGGCTTTTACTAATGAAAAACTGTTTTTT. The genes are TRBV7-2 and TRBJ1-4; D is unclear. The CDR3 covers 16 residues. V was pared by 1 base and J by 2 bases, with 11 bases between. The germline CDR1 and CDR2 sequences are SGHTA and FQGNSA.

The chain joins TRBV19 to TRBJ1-2; TRBD1 matches 9 bases. The CDR3 has 13 residues. The germline V gene encodes CDR1 LNHDA and CDR2 SQIVND (reference sequence). Trimming at V came to 8 bases and at J to 6 bases, leaving 7 bases not matched to a gene. The CDR3 protein is CASRTGQGNGYTF. For the CDR3, the DNA is TGTGCCAGTCGCACCGGACAGGGGAATGGCTACACCTTC. The whole variable domain, filled in from reference TRBV19 and TRBJ1-2, reads DGGITQSPKYLFRKEGQNVTLSCEQNLNHDAMYWYRQDPGQGLRLIYYSQIVNDFQKGDIAEGYSVSREKKESFPLTVTSAQKNPTAFYLCASRTGQGNGYTFGSGTRLTVV.

This clonotype came up a few times. The chain combines TRBV28 with TRBJ1-4; D call uncertain. V lost 6 bases and J 0 bases, leaving 11 bases between the germline ends. Germline CDR1 and CDR2: MDHEN and SYDVKM. This CDR3 is 15 amino acids long. The CDR3 loop is CASRSTPATNEKLFF. CDR3 bases: TGTGCCAGCAGATCGACACCTGCAACTAATGAAAAACTGTTTTTT.

The DNA for the CDR3 is TGCGCCAGCAGCCCCCCGGGGATCGAGCAGTACTTC. It yields the protein CASSPPGIEQYF. The chain has TRBV4-1 and TRBJ2-7; D is possibly TRBD2 (5 bases). The CDR3 runs 12 residues. The germline CDR1 and CDR2 sequences are MGHRA and YSYEKL. V was shortened by 4 bases and J by 6 bases, with 10 bases between the two germline ends.

This clonotype occurred once. The V gene is TRBV20-1, the J gene TRBJ2-7; weak D call: TRBD2 (6 bases). The germline gives CDR1 DFQATT, CDR2 SNEGSKA (reference sequence). CDR3 length: 15 residues. Trimming shortened V by 6 bases and J by 2 bases, and 20 bases separated the two germline ends. The CDR3 is CSAPKLGREAYEQYF. Written as DNA, the CDR3 is TGCAGTGCCCCCAAGCTGGGGCGGGAAGCCTACGAGCAGTACTTC.

Concerning this clonotype itself: A read error may account for a junction end that differs from germline. This chain joins TRBV6-6 and TRBJ2-7; 8 bases are shared with TRBD2. The CDR3 runs 13 residues. Germline loops: CDR1 MNHNY, CDR2 SVGAGI (reference sequence). The CDR3 nucleotides read TGTGCCCGCAGTTACACTAGCGGATACGAGCAGTACTTC. Amino acid sequence: CARSYTSGYEQYF.

This clonotype was seen a handful of times. This rearrangement joins TRBV7-2 to TRBJ1-1, with unresolved D. This CDR3 has 13 residues. The germline gives CDR1 SGHTA, CDR2 FQGNSA. V lost 5 bases and J 5 bases, leaving 12 bases between the germline ends. The CDR3 spells CASSRHSGTEAFF. CDR3 bases: TGTGCCAGCAGCAGACATAGTGGGACTGAAGCTTTCTTT. Full variable domain (missing parts from reference TRBV7-2 and TRBJ1-1): GAGVSQSPSNKVTEKGKDVELRCDPISGHTALYWYRQSLGQGLEFLIYFQGNSAPDKSGLPSDRFSAERTGGSVSTLTIQRTQQEDSAVYLCASSRHSGTEAFFGQGTRLTVV.

This clonotype was counted a few times. The J gene is TRBJ1-1, the V gene TRBV28, with a tentative D call TRBD1 (5 bases). This CDR3 contains 16 residues. V was clipped by 2 bases and J by 6 bases, with 19 bases between them. Germline V gives CDR1 MDHEN, CDR2 SYDVKM. The CDR3 is CASSLTVGTGRAEAFF. The CDR3 bases are TGTGCCAGCAGTTTAACGGTCGGGACGGGGAGGGCTGAAGCTTTCTTT.

The table lists this clonotype with a count of one. This sequence joins TRBV20-1 and TRBJ2-7; 10 bases are shared with TRBD2. CDR1 DFQATT and CDR2 SNEGSKA come from the germline V gene (reference sequence). The CDR3 runs to 16 residues. Losses at the gene ends were 0 bases for V and 4 bases for J; bases not matched to a gene: 9. CDR3 sequence: CSARDPSGRALYEQYF. The CDR3 nucleotides are TGCAGTGCTAGAGATCCCAGCGGGAGGGCCTTGTACGAGCAGTACTTC.

As to this clonotype: Germline and junction disagree at one end, which may indicate a read error. The rearrangement joins TRBV28 to TRBJ2-3; no clear D. CDR1 MDHEN and CDR2 SYDVKM come from the germline V gene. The CDR3 has 13 amino acids. The CDR3 here is CARSLGSTDTQYF. The DNA for the CDR3 is TGTGCCAGAAGTTTGGGCAGCACAGATACTCAGTATTTT.